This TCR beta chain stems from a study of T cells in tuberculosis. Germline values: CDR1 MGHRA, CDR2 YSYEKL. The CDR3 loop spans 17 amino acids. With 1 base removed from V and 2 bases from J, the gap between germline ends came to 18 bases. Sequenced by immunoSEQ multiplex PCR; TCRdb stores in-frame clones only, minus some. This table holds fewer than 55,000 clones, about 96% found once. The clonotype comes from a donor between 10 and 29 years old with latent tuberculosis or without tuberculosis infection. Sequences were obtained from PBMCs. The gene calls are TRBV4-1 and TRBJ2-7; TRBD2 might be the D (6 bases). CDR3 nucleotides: TGCGCCAGCAGCCAAGCCCCGCCGGGACTCTTTACCTACGAGCAGTACTTC. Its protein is CASSQAPPGLFTYEQYF.